The present T cell receptor beta chain was sequenced within a study of T cell repertoires in cytomegalovirus infection. At the level of the study: It can be stated that public TCR beta signatures indicated CMV infection as well as a matching HLA type.

Using its own MiXCR run on the reads, TCRdb lists one record per CDR3 protein. This table holds hundreds of thousands of distinct CDR3 sequences, 31% found once. The CDR3 is 18 amino acids. Germline loops: CDR1 MNHEY, CDR2 SVGEGT. The J segment lost 2 bases and the V segment lost 2 bases, leaving 8 bases of the junction unmatched. The gene calls are TRBV6-2 or TRBV6-3 and TRBJ1-5; 11 bases fit TRBD1. Sequenced sample: PBMCs. The sequence came from a human donor in good health (CMV status not recorded). Some clones in this sample may be carry-over from other donors' samples. This CDR3 is CASSYATGQGAGNQPQHF. The CDR3 bases are TGTGCCAGCAGTTACGCAACTGGACAGGGGGCAGGCAATCAGCCCCAGCATTTT.